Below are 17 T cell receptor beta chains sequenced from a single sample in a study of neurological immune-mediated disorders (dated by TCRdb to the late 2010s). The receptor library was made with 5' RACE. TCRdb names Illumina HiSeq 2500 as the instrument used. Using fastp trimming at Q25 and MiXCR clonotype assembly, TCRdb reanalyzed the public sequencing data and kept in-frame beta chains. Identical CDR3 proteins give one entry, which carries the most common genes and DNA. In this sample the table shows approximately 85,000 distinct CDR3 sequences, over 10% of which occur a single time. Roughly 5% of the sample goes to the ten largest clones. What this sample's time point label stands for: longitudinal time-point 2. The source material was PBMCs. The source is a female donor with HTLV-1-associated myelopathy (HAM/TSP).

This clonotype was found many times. DNA of the CDR3: TGTGCCAGCAGCCCTATGGATACGCAGTATTTT. Amino acids: CASSPMDTQYF. The chain combines TRBV5-5 with TRBJ2-3; D not certain. Trimming left V 4 bases short and J 6 bases short, with 6 bases between. The CDR3 is 11 amino acids. CDR1 and CDR2 from the germline V gene are SGHKS and YYEKEE (reference sequence).

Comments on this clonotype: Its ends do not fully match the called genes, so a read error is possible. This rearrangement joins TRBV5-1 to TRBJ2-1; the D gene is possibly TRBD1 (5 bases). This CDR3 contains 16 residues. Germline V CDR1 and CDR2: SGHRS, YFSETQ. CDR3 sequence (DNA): TGCGCCAGCAGCTTGGGACAGTGCGGTTCCTACAATGAACAGTTCTTC. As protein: CASSLGQCGSYNEQFF.

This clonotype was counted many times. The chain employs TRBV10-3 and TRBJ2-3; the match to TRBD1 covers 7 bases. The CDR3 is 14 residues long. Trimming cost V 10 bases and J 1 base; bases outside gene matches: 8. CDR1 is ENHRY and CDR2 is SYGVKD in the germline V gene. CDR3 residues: CASRQGSGTDTQYF. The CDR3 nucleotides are TGTGCCAGCCGACAGGGATCGGGCACAGATACGCAGTATTTT.

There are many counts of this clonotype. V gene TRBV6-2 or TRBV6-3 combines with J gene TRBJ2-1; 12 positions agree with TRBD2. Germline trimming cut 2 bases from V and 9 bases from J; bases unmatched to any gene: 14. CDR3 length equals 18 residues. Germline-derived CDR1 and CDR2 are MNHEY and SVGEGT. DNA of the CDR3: TGTGCCAGCAGTTACGACCCCCTTCTAGCGGGGGGGTCTAGTGAGCAGTTCTTC. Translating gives CASSYDPLLAGGSSEQFF.

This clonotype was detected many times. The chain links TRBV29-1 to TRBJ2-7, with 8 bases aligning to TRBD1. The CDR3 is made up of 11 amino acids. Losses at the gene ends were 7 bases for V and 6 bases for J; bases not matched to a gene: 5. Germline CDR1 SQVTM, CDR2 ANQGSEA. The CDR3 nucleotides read TGCAGCGCCCGGACAGGGAGCGAGCAGTACTTC. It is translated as CSARTGSEQYF.

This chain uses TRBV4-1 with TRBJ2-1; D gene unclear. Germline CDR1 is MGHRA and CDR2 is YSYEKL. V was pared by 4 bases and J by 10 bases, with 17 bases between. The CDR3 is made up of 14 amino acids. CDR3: CASSRLRDSTEQFF. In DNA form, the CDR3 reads TGCGCCAGCAGCCGCCTTCGAGACTCCACCGAGCAGTTCTTC.

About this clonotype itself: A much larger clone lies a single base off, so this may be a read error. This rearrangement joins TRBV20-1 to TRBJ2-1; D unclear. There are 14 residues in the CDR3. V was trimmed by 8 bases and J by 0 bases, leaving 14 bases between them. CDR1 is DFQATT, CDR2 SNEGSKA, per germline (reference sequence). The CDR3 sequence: CSTPPRTSYNEQFF. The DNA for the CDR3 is TGCAGTACCCCCCCGAGGACCTCCTACAATGAGCAGTTCTTC.

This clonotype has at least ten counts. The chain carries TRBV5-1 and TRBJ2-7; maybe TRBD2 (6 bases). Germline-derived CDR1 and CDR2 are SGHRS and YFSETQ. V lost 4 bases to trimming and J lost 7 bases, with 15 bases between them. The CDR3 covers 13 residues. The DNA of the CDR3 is TGCGCCAGCAGCACGCTCGGGGGACTTGAGCAGTACTTC. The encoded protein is CASSTLGGLEQYF. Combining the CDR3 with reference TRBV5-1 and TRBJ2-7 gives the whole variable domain KAGVTQTPRYLIKTRGQQVTLSCSPISGHRSVSWYQQTPGQGLQFLFEYFSETQRNKGNFPGRFSGRQFSNSRSEMNVSTLELGDSALYLCASSTLGGLEQYFGPGTRLTVT.

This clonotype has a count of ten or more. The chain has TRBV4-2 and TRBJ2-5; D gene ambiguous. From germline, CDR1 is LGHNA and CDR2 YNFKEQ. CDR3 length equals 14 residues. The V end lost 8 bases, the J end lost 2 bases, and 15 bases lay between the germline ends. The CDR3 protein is CASGFGFKQETQYF. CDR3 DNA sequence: TGTGCCAGCGGGTTTGGTTTTAAACAAGAGACCCAGTACTTC.

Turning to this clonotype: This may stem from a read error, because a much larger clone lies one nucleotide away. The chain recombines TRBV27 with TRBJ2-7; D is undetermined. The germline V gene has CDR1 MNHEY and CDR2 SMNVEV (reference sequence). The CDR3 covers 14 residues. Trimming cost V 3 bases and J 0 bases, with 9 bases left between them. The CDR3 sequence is CASSFLWSSYEQYF. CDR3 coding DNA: TGTGCCAGCAGTTTCCTATGGAGCTCCTACGAGCAGTACTTC.

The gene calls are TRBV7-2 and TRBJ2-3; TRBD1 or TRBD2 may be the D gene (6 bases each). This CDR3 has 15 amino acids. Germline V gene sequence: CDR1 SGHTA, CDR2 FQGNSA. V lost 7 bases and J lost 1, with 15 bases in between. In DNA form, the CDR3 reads TGTGCCAGCACAGAGGGGGGCCATGGCACAGATACGCAGTATTTT. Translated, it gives CASTEGGHGTDTQYF.

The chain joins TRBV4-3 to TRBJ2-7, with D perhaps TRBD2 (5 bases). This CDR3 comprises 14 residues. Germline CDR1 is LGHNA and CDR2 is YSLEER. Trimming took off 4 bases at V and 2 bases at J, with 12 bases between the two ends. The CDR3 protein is CASSPAETPYEQYF. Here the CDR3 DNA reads TGCGCCAGCAGCCCAGCGGAAACCCCCTACGAGCAGTACTTC.

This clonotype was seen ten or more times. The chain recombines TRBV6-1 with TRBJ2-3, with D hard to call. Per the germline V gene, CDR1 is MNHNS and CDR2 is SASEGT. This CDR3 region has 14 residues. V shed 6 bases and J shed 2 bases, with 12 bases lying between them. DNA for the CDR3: TGTGCCAGCAGACTCCGGGCTAACACAGATACGCAGTATTTT. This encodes CASRLRANTDTQYF.

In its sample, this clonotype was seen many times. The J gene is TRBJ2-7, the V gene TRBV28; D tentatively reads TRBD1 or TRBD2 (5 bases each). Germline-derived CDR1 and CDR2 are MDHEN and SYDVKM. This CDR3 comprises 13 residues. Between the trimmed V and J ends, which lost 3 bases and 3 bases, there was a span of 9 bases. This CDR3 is CASSLGDRYEQYF. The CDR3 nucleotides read TGTGCCAGCAGTTTGGGGGACCGCTACGAGCAGTACTTC.

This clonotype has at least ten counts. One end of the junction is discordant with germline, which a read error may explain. Written as DNA, the CDR3 is TGTGCCAGCAGTTACCAATCGAGGACTGTCACAAATACGCAGTATTTT. Translated, it gives CASSYQSRTVTNTQYF. The chain combines TRBV27 with TRBJ2-3; D possibly corresponds to TRBD2 (5 bases). This CDR3 is 16 amino acids long. Per the germline V gene, CDR1 is MNHEY and CDR2 is SMNVEV (reference sequence).

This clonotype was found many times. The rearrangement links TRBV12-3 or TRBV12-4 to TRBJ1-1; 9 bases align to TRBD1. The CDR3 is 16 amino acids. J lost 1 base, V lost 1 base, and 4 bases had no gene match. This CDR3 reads CASSLGRGQGNTEAFF. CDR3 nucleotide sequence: TGTGCCAGCAGTTTAGGCAGGGGACAGGGGAACACTGAAGCTTTCTTT.

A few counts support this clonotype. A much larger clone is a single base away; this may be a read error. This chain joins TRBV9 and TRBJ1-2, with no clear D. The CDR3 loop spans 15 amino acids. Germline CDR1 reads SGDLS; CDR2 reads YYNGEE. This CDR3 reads CVSSVVPGKNYGYTF. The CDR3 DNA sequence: TGTGTCAGCAGCGTAGTGCCGGGGAAGAATTATGGCTACACCTTC.